This T cell receptor beta chain was found in a study of CD4 T cells in relation to SARS-CoV-2 and coronaviruses. Study as a whole: Shared crossreactive spike epitopes were mapped to their HLA restriction.

Study-wide results and caveats: Monoreactive clones expanded significantly more to SARS-CoV-2 than crossreactive clones did.

Before the COVID-19 pandemic, during about 2011-2019, CD4+ T cells were taken from unexposed donors. Turning to this clone: Antigen specificity is unknown.

The CDR3 is 15 amino acids. V lost 6 bases, J lost 0 bases, and 6 bases stayed unmatched. Germline V gene data show CDR1 as MNHEY and CDR2 as SVGAGI. Naive and memory CD4+ T cell DNA was deep-sequenced without culture. The table came from immunoSEQ multiplex PCR; TCRdb's copy has only in-frame clones and leaves some out. The sample holds 50,000 to 70,000 clones, about 89% seen once. The chain is built from TRBV6-5 and TRBJ2-7; TRBD2 matches 9 bases. Sequenced input: memory CD4+ T cells from PBMCs. The sequence was collected from a human donor in good health. The CDR3 is CASSVPTSGSYEQYF. The CDR3, as DNA: TGTGCCAGCAGCGTTCCGACTAGCGGCTCCTACGAGCAGTACTTC.